The 10 T cell receptor beta chains reported below all come from one sample, sequenced in a study of blood T cell repertoires in COVID-19. Using immunoSEQ multiplex PCR, the repertoire was profiled, and TCRdb retains in-frame clones only, with some absent. The table lists about 69,000 clones, roughly 80% of them singletons. Sequenced sample: peripheral blood. These receptors originate from a woman aged 80 or over with acute or convalescent COVID-19.

The gene calls are TRBV19 and TRBJ1-5, with TRBD1 as a possible D gene (5 bases). V was clipped by 8 bases and J by 3 bases, with 14 bases between them. Germline V gives CDR1 LNHDA, CDR2 SQIVND (reference sequence). This CDR3 region has 14 residues. CDR3 in DNA: TGTGCCAGTGGGACTGGAGAGTACAATCAGCCCCAGCATTTT. It specifies CASGTGEYNQPQHF.

The V and J genes are TRBV10-3 and TRBJ2-1, with 11 bases lining up with TRBD2. This CDR3 has 17 residues. The germline CDR1 and CDR2 sequences are ENHRY and SYGVKD. V shed 2 bases and J 3 bases; nucleotides not matched to a gene: 6. CDR3 sequence (DNA): TGTGCCATCAGTGAGGGACTAGCGGGCAAACACTACAATGAGCAGTTCTTC. It is translated as CAISEGLAGKHYNEQFF.

In this sample, this clone turned up a few times. The CDR3 region has the DNA TGTGCCAGCAGCCCACAGCTTTCTTATTCACCCCTCCACTTT. This gives the protein CASSPQLSYSPLHF. V usage is TRBV3-1 (or the pseudogene TRBV3-2) and J usage is TRBJ1-6; D uncertain. V lost 4 bases and J lost 8, with 12 bases in between. The CDR3 totals 14 residues. The V gene's germline CDR1 is LGHDT and CDR2 YNNKEL (reference sequence).

The chain carries TRBV29-1 and TRBJ2-5; D gene ambiguous. Trimming left V 2 bases short and J 1 base short, with 11 bases between. The length of the CDR3 is 14 residues. CDR1 and CDR2 (germline): SQVTM, ANQGSEA. This CDR3 reads CSVEPNTSQETQYF. The DNA for the CDR3 is TGCAGCGTTGAACCAAACACCAGCCAAGAGACCCAGTACTTC.

The chain's CDR3 is CASSPPGPGNQPQHF. The CDR3 DNA reads as TGTGCCAGCAGTCCTCCAGGGCCCGGAAATCAGCCCCAGCATTTT. J is TRBJ1-5 and V is TRBV6-5, with a possible D match to TRBD1 (5 bases). CDR1 is MNHEY and CDR2 is SVGAGI in the germline V gene. This CDR3 has 15 amino acids. Trimming took off 5 bases at V and 4 bases at J, with 15 bases between the two ends.

The J gene is TRBJ2-5, the V gene TRBV15; 7 bases fit TRBD1. Germline values: CDR1 LNHNV, CDR2 YYDKDF (reference sequence). V shed 4 bases, J shed 2 bases, and the junction held 10 bases outside the gene matches. The CDR3 is 16 amino acids. The CDR3 loop reads CATSKFQDRSQETQYF. The CDR3 region has the DNA TGTGCCACCAGCAAATTCCAGGACAGGTCACAAGAGACCCAGTACTTC.

Written as DNA, the CDR3 is TGTGCCAGCAGTGAGGGGACAGGGGGCCTCGATGGCTACACCTTC. Its protein is CASSEGTGGLDGYTF. The rearrangement links TRBV6-1 to TRBJ1-2; 12 bases are shared with TRBD1. CDR1 is MNHNS and CDR2 is SASEGT in the germline V gene. The V segment lost 3 bases and the J segment 6 bases; nucleotides outside the gene matches: 5. This CDR3 has 15 residues.

The chain couples TRBV20-1 to TRBJ2-5; no firm D call. Trimming shortened V by 6 bases and J by 5 bases, and 7 bases separated the two germline ends. Germline CDR1 is DFQATT and CDR2 is SNEGSKA (reference sequence). The length of the CDR3 is 10 residues. The CDR3 reads CSASHETQYF. CDR3 bases: TGCAGTGCCTCACACGAGACCCAGTACTTC.

This clone was picked up one time. This chain connects TRBV11-3 to TRBJ2-3; tentative D call: TRBD1 (6 bases). Germline CDR1 and CDR2: SGHNT and YENEEA. CDR3 size: 14 residues. V shed 5 bases and J shed 2 bases, with 11 bases lying between them. DNA of the CDR3: TGTGCCAGCAGCCAGGGGTCCACCACAGATACGCAGTATTTT. It is translated as CASSQGSTTDTQYF.

The chain carries TRBV2 and TRBJ2-1; 7 nucleotides line up with TRBD1. Germline CDR1 is SNHLY and CDR2 is FYNNEI. This CDR3 has 14 residues. After removal of 6 bases from V and 0 bases from J, the junction contained 2 bases not matched to a gene. For the CDR3, the DNA is TGTGCCAGCAGGGGACAGAGCTCCTACAATGAGCAGTTCTTC. It yields the protein CASRGQSSYNEQFF.